The clone carrying this TCR beta chain has just a few counts. Germline assignment: CDR1 DFQATT and CDR2 SNEGSKA (reference sequence). The CDR3 runs 16 residues. V gave up 1 base and J gave up 4 bases; unmatched junction bases: 7. This specimen belongs to a study of human T cells and chemical hapten exposure. Overall study: Subjects had 2% DPC placed on roughly 2 cm by roughly 2 cm of upper inner arm skin for sensitization. Slight differences in pooled library volume were the main source of varying TCR yields across samples.

The authors' processing: Sample TCR totals centred on a median of approximately 95,000, ranging about 20,000 to 690,600. Via MiXCR, TCRdb re-called the RACE reads, giving one row per CDR3 protein. TCRdb assigned the V and J calls; the authors' analysis was not used. The data show under 300,000 distinct CDR3 sequences, 7.5% to 9% seen once. Time point defined: pre-sensitization, week 0. Documented treatment: therapeutic diphenylcyclopropenone sensitization with weekly scalp DPC. Researchers extracted total RNA from unfractionated whole blood. The sequence derives from a man aged 18 to 29 with alopecia areata. Some clones in this sample may be carry-over from other donors' samples. This material consisted of whole blood, taken in connection with sensitization to the hapten diphenylcyclopropenone (DPC). The rearrangement links TRBV20-1 to TRBJ2-3; TRBD2 matches at 11 bases. The CDR3 is CSARVLRLAGPDTQYF. CDR3 DNA: TGCAGTGCTAGAGTCTTGAGACTAGCGGGGCCAGATACGCAGTATTTT.